This is a list of T cell receptor beta chains from one sample in a study of Ad26.COV2.S vaccination and SARS-CoV-2 variants. Sequencing was performed with immunoSEQ multiplex PCR; in TCRdb, only in-frame clones are kept and a portion is missing. The sample holds roughly 390,000 clones; 70% to 90% are singletons and the top ten take 3.5%. This specimen was peripheral blood, taken in a trial of Ad26.COV2.S vaccine versus placebo. All receptors come from a person aged 18-60 years who received the Ad26.COV2.S COVID-19 vaccine or a placebo. Each CDR3 is given with its conserved first and last residue. The D gene is left open where the match is weak. Some rows mark clone size as missing; the rest say once, few, many or name a class of expanded clone.

cdr3_aa cdr3_nt v_call d_call clone_size j_call
CASKGGSFGNTIYF TGTGCCAGCAAGGGGGGCAGTTTTGGAAACACCATATATTTT TRBV10-3 . . TRBJ1-3
CASSRKGLGAFF TGTGCCAGCAGTCGCAAGGGACTAGGAGCTTTCTTT TRBV6-5 . . TRBJ1-1
CGSPQCNQPQHF TGTGGATCCCCGCAGTGCAATCAGCCCCAGCATTTT TRBV24-1 . . TRBJ1-5
CASSFGGFFAATNEKLFF TGTGCCAGCAGCTTTGGGGGTTTTTTTGCCGCAACTAATGAAAAACTGTTTTTT TRBV5-5 . . TRBJ1-4
CASSAQGSAGEKLFF TGTGCCAGCAGTGCCCAGGGATCAGCCGGTGAAAAACTGTTTTTT TRBV2 . . TRBJ1-4
CASSASTDTQYF TGTGCCAGCAGCGCAAGCACAGATACGCAGTATTTT TRBV7-8 . . TRBJ2-3
CASSPTLGDRGRIGELFF TGTGCCAGCAGCCCTACACTGGGGGACAGGGGGCGCATCGGGGAGCTGTTTTTT TRBV7-9 TRBD1 . TRBJ2-2
CASSQNRVGNIQYF TGTGCCAGCAGCCAAAACAGGGTCGGGAACATTCAGTACTTC TRBV3-1/TRBV3-2 . . TRBJ2-4
CATSQPGLAGALRGDTQYF TGTGCCACCAGCCAACCGGGACTAGCGGGGGCCCTCCGTGGGGATACGCAGTATTTT TRBV24-1 TRBD2 . TRBJ2-3
CASSPPGERGGNEQFF TGTGCCAGCAGCCCCCCCGGGGAGCGGGGGGGCAATGAGCAGTTCTTC TRBV6-9 TRBD2 . TRBJ2-1
CSASLAGGYTDTQYF TGCAGTGCTAGTCTAGCGGGGGGCTACACAGATACGCAGTATTTT TRBV20-1 TRBD2 . TRBJ2-3
CATSDRRGYEQYF TGTGCCACCAGTGATCGCAGGGGATACGAGCAGTACTTC TRBV24-1 . . TRBJ2-7
CASSFGNNSPLHF TGTGCCAGCAGTTTTGGAAATAATTCACCCCTCCACTTT TRBV6-6 . . TRBJ1-6
CASSLVSGLNTGELFF TGTGCCAGCAGCTTAGTGTCAGGGTTGAACACCGGGGAGCTGTTTTTT TRBV7-9 . once TRBJ2-2
CASSLAGSPQHF TGTGCCAGCAGCTTAGCAGGCAGTCCCCAGCATTTT TRBV11-2 . few TRBJ1-5
CSAREKLEQFF TGCAGTGCTAGGGAGAAATTGGAGCAGTTCTTC TRBV20-1 . . TRBJ2-1
CASSWDSYMNTEAFF TGCGCCAGCAGCTGGGACAGTTATATGAACACTGAAGCTTTCTTT TRBV5-1 TRBD1 . TRBJ1-1
CASSIGGTGGGKPQHF TGTGCCAGCAGCATAGGGGGGACAGGGGGCGGCAAGCCCCAGCATTTT TRBV5-4 TRBD1 . TRBJ1-5
CASSLGTGRFNYGYTF TGCGCCAGCAGCTTGGGGACGGGACGGTTTAACTATGGCTACACCTTC TRBV5-1 . . TRBJ1-2
CASSRPGTGSSGYTF TGTGCCAGCAGCCGCCCCGGGACAGGCTCCTCTGGCTACACCTTC TRBV14 TRBD1 . TRBJ1-2
CSASSGLQETQYF TGCAGTGCTAGTTCGGGACTCCAAGAGACCCAGTACTTC TRBV20-1 . . TRBJ2-5
CASSQESTGETQYF TGTGCCAGCAGCCAAGAGTCGACCGGAGAGACCCAGTACTTC TRBV14 . . TRBJ2-5
CASSYRATEAFF TGTGCCAGCAGTTACAGGGCTACTGAAGCTTTCTTT TRBV12-3/TRBV12-4 . . TRBJ1-1
CATSRVLGTNTEAFF TGTGCCACCAGCAGAGTCCTAGGGACGAACACTGAAGCTTTCTTT TRBV15 . . TRBJ1-1
CATSGARTGSPETQYF TGTGCCACCAGTGGCGCTAGGACAGGGAGCCCCGAGACCCAGTACTTC TRBV24-1 TRBD1 . TRBJ2-5
CASSRGNSGANVLTF TGTGCCAGCAGCAGAGGTAACTCTGGGGCCAACGTCCTGACTTTC TRBV7-9 . . TRBJ2-6
CASSVGLAGGEQFF TGCGCCAGCAGTGTTGGGCTAGCGGGGGGTGAGCAGTTCTTC TRBV10-1 TRBD2 . TRBJ2-1
CASSLLAGGPEQFF TGTGCCAGTAGCCTCTTAGCGGGGGGGCCTGAGCAGTTCTTC TRBV19 TRBD2 . TRBJ2-1
CASSYSGSTEAFF TGTGCCAGCAGTTACTCTGGTAGCACTGAAGCTTTCTTT TRBV6-5 . . TRBJ1-1
CASSLEMGLTEAFF TGTGCCAGCAGCTTGGAAATGGGTTTAACTGAAGCTTTCTTT TRBV5-5 . . TRBJ1-1
CASSERTGANTGELFF TGCGCCAGCAGTGAGAGGACAGGGGCGAACACCGGGGAGCTGTTTTTT TRBV10-2 TRBD1 . TRBJ2-2
CASRRGKETDTQYF TGTGCCAGCAGAAGGGGGAAGGAGACAGATACGCAGTATTTT TRBV2 . . TRBJ2-3
CASSQDVGFIETQYF TGTGCCAGCAGCCAAGACGTGGGGTTCATAGAGACCCAGTACTTC TRBV3-1/TRBV3-2 . once TRBJ2-5
CASSLGQDTQYF TGCGCCAGCAGCCTAGGACAAGATACGCAGTATTTT TRBV4-3 . . TRBJ2-3
CATSRVVGQSTDTQYF TGTGCCACCAGCAGAGTAGTGGGACAGAGCACAGATACGCAGTATTTT TRBV15 TRBD1 . TRBJ2-3
CASSLLAGPEAFF TGTGCCAGCAGCTTACTGGCAGGGCCTGAAGCTTTCTTT TRBV7-9 . few TRBJ1-1
CASSLSGTEAFF TGTGCCAGCTCATTATCGGGGACTGAAGCTTTCTTT TRBV18 . . TRBJ1-1
CASSYSVVGYYGYTF TGTGCCAGCAGTTACTCAGTGGTCGGGTACTATGGCTACACCTTC TRBV6-2/TRBV6-3 . . TRBJ1-2
CASSLDDNTEAFF TGCGCCAGCAGCTTGGACGATAACACTGAAGCTTTCTTT TRBV5-1 . . TRBJ1-1
CSVAFWVGGGVDTQYF TGCAGCGTTGCCTTCTGGGTAGGGGGGGGTGTAGATACGCAGTATTTT TRBV29-1 . . TRBJ2-3
CSTAASGGQETQYF TGCAGCACCGCCGCTAGCGGGGGGCAAGAGACCCAGTACTTC TRBV29-1 TRBD2 . TRBJ2-5
CASSLMVHNNEQFF TGTGCCAGCAGCTTAATGGTGCACAACAATGAGCAGTTCTTC TRBV11-2 . . TRBJ2-1
CVTPRSPSGNTIYF TGTGTCACCCCCCGGTCCCCCTCGGGAAACACCATATATTTT TRBV10-3 . . TRBJ1-3